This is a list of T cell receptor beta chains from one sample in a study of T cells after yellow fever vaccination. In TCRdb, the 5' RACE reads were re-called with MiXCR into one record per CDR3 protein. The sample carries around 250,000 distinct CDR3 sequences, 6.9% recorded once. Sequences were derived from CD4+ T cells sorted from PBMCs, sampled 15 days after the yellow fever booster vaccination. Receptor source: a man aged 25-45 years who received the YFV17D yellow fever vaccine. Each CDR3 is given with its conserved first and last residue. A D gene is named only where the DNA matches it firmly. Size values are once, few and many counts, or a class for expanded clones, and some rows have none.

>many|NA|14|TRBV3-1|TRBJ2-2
TGTGCCAGCAGCCAAGCGGGTCATCCCGGGGAGCTGTTTTTT
CASSQAGHPGELFF
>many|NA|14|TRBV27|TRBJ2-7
TGTGCCAGCAGCCGCAGGGGAGGATCCTACGAGCAGTACTTC
CASSRRGGSYEQYF
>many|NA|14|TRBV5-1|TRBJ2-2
TGCGCCAGCAGCTTGAGACAGAACACCGGGGAGCTGTTTTTT
CASSLRQNTGELFF
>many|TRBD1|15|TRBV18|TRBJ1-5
TGTGCCAGCTCACCTCCGGACAGGCCGGGACAGCCCCAGCATTTT
CASSPPDRPGQPQHF
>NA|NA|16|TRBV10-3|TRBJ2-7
TGTGCCATCAGTGATACAAGGAGCGGCTTCTTTTACGAGCAGTACTTC
CAISDTRSGFFYEQYF
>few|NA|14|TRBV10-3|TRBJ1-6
TGTGCCATCAAGGGAGATTCCGTGAATTCACCCCTCCACTTT
CAIKGDSVNSPLHF
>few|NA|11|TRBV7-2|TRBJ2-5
TGTGCCAGCAGCTCGAAGGGGACCCAGTACTTC
CASSSKGTQYF
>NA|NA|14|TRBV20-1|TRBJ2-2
TGCAGTGCTAGGGGCGGGACGAACACCGGGGAGCTGTTTTTT
CSARGGTNTGELFF
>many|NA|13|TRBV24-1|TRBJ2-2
TGTGCCACCAGAGGGAGGAACACCGGGGAGCTGTTTTTT
CATRGRNTGELFF
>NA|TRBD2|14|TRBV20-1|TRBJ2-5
TGCAGTGCCAGGACTAGCGGGAGCTTAGAGACCCAGTACTTC
CSARTSGSLETQYF
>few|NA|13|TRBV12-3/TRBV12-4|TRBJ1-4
TGTGCCAGCAGTGGCTCGAGTTTGGGAAAACTGTTTTTT
CASSGSSLGKLFF
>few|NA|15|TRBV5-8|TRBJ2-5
TGTGCCAGCAGCTTGGAAGCGACGGGCCTAGAGACCCAGTACTTC
CASSLEATGLETQYF
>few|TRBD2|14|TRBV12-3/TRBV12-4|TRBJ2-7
TGTGCCAGCGGACACGGGACTAGCGGCGACGAGCAGTACTTC
CASGHGTSGDEQYF
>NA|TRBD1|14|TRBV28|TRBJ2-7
TGTGCCAGTAAAAAACAGGGGGCGTCCTACGAGCAGTACTTC
CASKKQGASYEQYF
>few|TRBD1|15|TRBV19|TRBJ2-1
TGTGCCAGTAGGACGACAGGGGGCGATAGGAATGAGCAGTTCTTC
CASRTTGGDRNEQFF
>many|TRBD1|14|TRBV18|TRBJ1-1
TGTGCCAGCTCACCAGGACAGGGGAACACTGAAGCTTTCTTT
CASSPGQGNTEAFF
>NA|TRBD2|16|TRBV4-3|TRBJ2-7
TGCGCCAGCAGCCAAGAAACAGCGGGGGGCTCCTACGAGCAGTACTTC
CASSQETAGGSYEQYF
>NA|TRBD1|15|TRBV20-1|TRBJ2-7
TGCAGTGCTAGAGGCCAGACAGGGGGCTCCTACGAGCAGTACTTC
CSARGQTGGSYEQYF
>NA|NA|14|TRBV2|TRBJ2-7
TGTGCCAGCAGTAGGGACCTCGGCTCCTACGAGCAGTACTTC
CASSRDLGSYEQYF
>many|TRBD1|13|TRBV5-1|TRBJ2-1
TGCGCCAGCAGCTTGGGAGAGGGGGCAATAAGATTCTTC
CASSLGEGAIRFF
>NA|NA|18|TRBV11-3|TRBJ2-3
TGTGCCAGCAGCTTAGGGGTAGTGTGGCTAGGGGCCACAGATACGCAGTATTTT
CASSLGVVWLGATDTQYF
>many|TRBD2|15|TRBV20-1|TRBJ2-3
TGCAGTGCAGTACCTAGCGGCCGGGGCACAGATACGCAGTATTTT
CSAVPSGRGTDTQYF
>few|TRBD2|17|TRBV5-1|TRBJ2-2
TGCGCCAGCAGCTTGGGGGCTAGCGGCGCGAACACCGGGGAGCTGTTTTTT
CASSLGASGANTGELFF
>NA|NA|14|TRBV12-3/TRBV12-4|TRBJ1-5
TGTGCCAGCAGTTTTTCCAGATCTAATCAGCCCCAGCATTTT
CASSFSRSNQPQHF
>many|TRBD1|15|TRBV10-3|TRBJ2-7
TGTGCCATCAGGATGGGGACAGCACCCACCTACGAGCAGTACTTC
CAIRMGTAPTYEQYF
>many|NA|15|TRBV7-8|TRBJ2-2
TGTGCCAGCAGCCCGGGCGACCACTTAACCGGGGAGCTGTTTTTT
CASSPGDHLTGELFF
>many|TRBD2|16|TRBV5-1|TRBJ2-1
TGCGCCAGCAGCCCAACTAGCGGAAGCTCCTACAATGAGCAGTTCTTC
CASSPTSGSSYNEQFF
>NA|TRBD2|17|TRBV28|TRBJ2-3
TGTGCCATCTCATCCCTGCGCCAGCGGGACCTGGATGCTACGCAGTATTTT
CAISSLRQRDLDATQYF
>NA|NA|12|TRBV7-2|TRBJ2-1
TGTGCCAGCAGCCCCCAAGGATATGAGCAGTTCTTC
CASSPQGYEQFF
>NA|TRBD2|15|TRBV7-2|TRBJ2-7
TGTGCCAGCAGCTTAATAGCGGGGGAATCCTACGAGCAGTACTTC
CASSLIAGESYEQYF
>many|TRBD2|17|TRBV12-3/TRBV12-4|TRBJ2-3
TGTGCCAGCAGTTTAACTAGCGGGAGGGGTCGGGCAGATACGCAGTATTTT
CASSLTSGRGRADTQYF
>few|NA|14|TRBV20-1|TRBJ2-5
TGCAGTGCTAGCCGACTAGGGGACCAAGAGACCCAGTACTTC
CSASRLGDQETQYF
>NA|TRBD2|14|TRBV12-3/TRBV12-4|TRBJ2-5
TGTGCCAGCAGTCTCGGCACGGGGGGGGATGGCCAGTACTTC
CASSLGTGGDGQYF
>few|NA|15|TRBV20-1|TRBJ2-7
TGCAGTGCTAGAGAAGAAGGGCGGGGCCCCTACGAGCAGTACTTC
CSAREEGRGPYEQYF
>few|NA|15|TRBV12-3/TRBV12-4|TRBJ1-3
TGTGCCAGCAGTCCGGGCGGAGGAGCTGGAAACACCATATATTTT
CASSPGGGAGNTIYF
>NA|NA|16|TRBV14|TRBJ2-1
TGTGCCAGCAGCCGCCAAGACCTTTCTCATGTCAATGAGCAGTTCTTC
CASSRQDLSHVNEQFF
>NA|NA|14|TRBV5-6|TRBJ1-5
TGTGCCAGCAGCGGAGGGATCACCAATCAGCCCCAGCATTTT
CASSGGITNQPQHF
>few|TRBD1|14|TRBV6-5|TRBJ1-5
TGTGCCAGCAGTTCCCGACAGGGGAATCAGCCCCAGCATTTT
CASSSRQGNQPQHF
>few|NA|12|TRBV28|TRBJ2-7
TGTGCCGTCGGGGGAGGGGGCTACGAGCAGTACTTC
CAVGGGGYEQYF
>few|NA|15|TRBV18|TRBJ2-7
TGTGCCAGCTCACCACGCTCCCGAGAAGGAGGCGAGCAGTACTTC
CASSPRSREGGEQYF
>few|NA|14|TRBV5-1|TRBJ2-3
TGCGCCAGCAGCCCCGGGGAGCTCACAGATACGCAGTATTTT
CASSPGELTDTQYF
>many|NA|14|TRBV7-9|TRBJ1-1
TGTGCCAGCAGCTTAGGGGCGGGAAACACTGAAGCTTTCTTT
CASSLGAGNTEAFF
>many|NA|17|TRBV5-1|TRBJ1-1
TGCGCCAGCAGCTTGGGGCCGTTGACTGAAATGAACACTGAAGCTTTCTTT
CASSLGPLTEMNTEAFF
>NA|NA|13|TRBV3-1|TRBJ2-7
TGTGCCAGCAGCCAAGATCCCTTGTCGCAGCAGTACTTC
CASSQDPLSQQYF